The 25 T cell receptor beta chains below all came from one sample that was sequenced in a study of T cell responses to AZD1222 COVID-19 vaccine. TCRdb's table, derived via immunoSEQ multiplex PCR, lists solely in-frame clones and lacks some. The data contain 120,000 or so clones, roughly 90% of them singletons. Source: peripheral blood, taken 28 days after the second AZD1222 dose. The receptors come from an adult who received the AZD1222 COVID-19 vaccine.

The gene calls are TRBV4-1 and TRBJ2-7, with TRBD1 identical over 11 bases. With V trimmed by 1 base and J by 4 bases, 3 bases remained unmatched. The CDR3 is made up of 15 amino acids. CDR1 and CDR2 from the germline V gene are MGHRA and YSYEKL. The DNA of the CDR3 is TGCGCCAGCAGCCAAGTAGGGACAGGGGGTTACGAGCAGTACTTC. It translates to CASSQVGTGGYEQYF.

V gene TRBV5-1 combines with J gene TRBJ2-7; D call uncertain. Trimming took 0 bases from V and 2 from J, leaving 6 bases between them. CDR1 SGHRS and CDR2 YFSETQ come from the germline V gene. The CDR3 consists of 13 residues. CDR3 sequence reads: CASSLELTYEQYF. In nucleotides, the CDR3 is TGCGCCAGCAGCTTGGAGTTGACCTACGAGCAGTACTTC.

V and J are TRBV5-6 and TRBJ1-3, with D tentatively TRBD1 (6 bases). The CDR3 covers 16 residues. Trimming left V 4 bases short and J 3 bases short, with 17 bases between. Germline V CDR1 and CDR2: SGHDT, YYEEEE. CDR3 region: CASSPRRQGNGNTIYF. In DNA form, the CDR3 reads TGTGCCAGCAGCCCGCGTCGGCAGGGGAATGGAAACACCATATATTTT. Using reference TRBV5-6 and TRBJ1-3 for the parts outside the CDR3, the full variable domain is DAGVTQSPTHLIKTRGQQVTLRCSPKSGHDTVSWYQQALGQGPQFIFQYYEEEERQRGNFPDRFSGHQFPNYSSELNVNALLLGDSALYLCASSPRRQGNGNTIYFGEGSWLTVV.

The V call is TRBV18, the J call TRBJ1-6; TRBD1 is a possible D gene (5 bases). Trimming took off 2 bases at V and 9 bases at J, with 14 bases between the two ends. Per the germline V gene, CDR1 is KGHSH and CDR2 is LQKENI. CDR3 length: 15 residues. Here the CDR3 reads CASSPVGAEGSPLHF. The DNA of the CDR3 is TGTGCCAGCTCACCAGTTGGGGCCGAGGGTTCACCCCTCCACTTT.

J is TRBJ1-1 and V is TRBV20-1; weak D call: TRBD1 (5 bases). This CDR3 comprises 10 residues. In germline, CDR1 is DFQATT, CDR2 SNEGSKA (reference sequence). V was pared by 6 bases and J by 4 bases, with 6 bases between. The CDR3 DNA sequence: TGCAGTGCGGGGGGCACTGAAGCTTTCTTT. Translation: CSAGGTEAFF.

The chain carries TRBV4-2 and TRBJ1-5, with D possibly being TRBD1 (6 bases). CDR1 and CDR2 from the germline V gene are LGHNA and YNFKEQ. V lost 0 bases and J 6 bases, leaving 21 bases between the germline ends. The CDR3 contains 18 residues. The CDR3 reads CASSQDLRRGRGSQPQHF. The CDR3 DNA sequence: TGTGCCAGCAGCCAAGATCTTAGGCGGGGCAGGGGAAGTCAGCCCCAGCATTTT.

V usage is TRBV6-5 and J usage is TRBJ1-1; D is ambiguous. The CDR3 sequence is 13 residues long. Germline assignment: CDR1 MNHEY and CDR2 SVGAGI. The ends were cut back, 4 bases at V and 11 bases at J, with 17 bases in the middle. CDR3 loop: CASSLRMEGGAFF. In nucleotides, the CDR3 is TGTGCCAGCAGTTTACGAATGGAAGGTGGGGCTTTCTTT.

This chain connects TRBV7-2 to TRBJ1-2; perhaps TRBD1 as D (5 bases). V gave up 3 bases and J gave up 6 bases, with 14 bases separating them. CDR3 length equals 14 residues. CDR1 is SGHTA, CDR2 FQGNSA, per germline. CDR3 in DNA: TGTGCCAGCAGCTTGAGGGGTTCCGGGCATGGCTACACCTTC. This gives the protein CASSLRGSGHGYTF.

The rearrangement joins TRBV2 to TRBJ2-2; TRBD1 matches at 9 bases. The CDR3 covers 14 residues. V shed 6 bases, J shed 2 bases, and the junction held 1 base outside the gene matches. Per the germline V gene, CDR1 is SNHLY and CDR2 is FYNNEI. The CDR3 here is CASRGQGNTGELFF. In DNA form, the CDR3 reads TGTGCCAGCAGGGGACAGGGAAACACCGGGGAGCTGTTTTTT.

This chain links TRBV27 with TRBJ2-1; 10 positions agree with TRBD2. Losses at the gene ends were 4 bases for V and 6 bases for J; bases not matched to a gene: 3. Germline CDR1 is MNHEY and CDR2 is SMNVEV (reference sequence). The CDR3 is made up of 14 amino acids. CDR3 nucleotides: TGTGCCAGCAGTTCATTAGCGGGGGGCAATGAGCAGTTCTTC. This sequence encodes CASSSLAGGNEQFF.

V usage is TRBV6-5 and J usage is TRBJ2-5; 8 bases fit TRBD2. CDR3 size: 13 residues. Unmatched junction bases numbered 7, after V lost 10 bases and J lost 3 bases. The germline CDR1 and CDR2 sequences are MNHEY and SVGAGI. This chain's CDR3 is CATGGTSKETQYF. CDR3 DNA: TGTGCCACGGGGGGGACTAGTAAAGAGACCCAGTACTTC.

This clone is a singleton in its sample. The rearrangement uses TRBV9 and TRBJ1-2, with 7 nucleotides matching TRBD1. Trimming at V came to 0 bases and at J to 5 bases, leaving 4 bases not matched to a gene. Germline assignment: CDR1 SGDLS and CDR2 YYNGEE. The CDR3 runs 14 residues. For the CDR3, the DNA is TGTGCCAGCAGCGTAGGACAGGGTTTTTATGGCTACACCTTC. This gives the protein CASSVGQGFYGYTF.

The genes are TRBV7-9 and TRBJ2-7; D tentatively fits TRBD1 or TRBD2 (6 bases each). The germline V gene encodes CDR1 SEHNR and CDR2 FQNEAQ (reference sequence). The CDR3 length is 14 residues. The germline V and J ends were trimmed by 0 bases and 6 bases, with 12 bases remaining between them. The CDR3 coding sequence is TGTGCCAGCAGCTTAGCGAGGGGGGAGACCGAGCAGTACTTC. This gives the protein CASSLARGETEQYF.

As DNA, the CDR3 is TGTGCCAGCAGCCGAGGGCTTGGTGGCTACACCTTC. Its translation is CASSRGLGGYTF. V gene TRBV2 combines with J gene TRBJ1-2; D is unresolved. The CDR3 totals 12 residues. V gave up 6 bases and J gave up 7 bases, with 12 bases separating them. Germline-derived CDR1 and CDR2 are SNHLY and FYNNEI.

This sequence joins TRBV5-1 and TRBJ1-1, with D unclear. V lost 4 bases and J lost 0, with 13 bases in between. Germline V gene lookup returns CDR1 SGHRS and CDR2 YFSETQ. CDR3 length equals 15 residues. The CDR3: CASSSTGDMNTEAFF. The CDR3 nucleotides read TGCGCCAGCAGCAGTACGGGAGACATGAACACTGAAGCTTTCTTT. Full variable domain (outside the CDR3, taken from reference TRBV5-1 and TRBJ1-1): KAGVTQTPRYLIKTRGQQVTLSCSPISGHRSVSWYQQTPGQGLQFLFEYFSETQRNKGNFPGRFSGRQFSNSRSEMNVSTLELGDSALYLCASSSTGDMNTEAFFGQGTRLTVV.

The J gene is TRBJ2-1, the V gene TRBV19; 7 bases agree with TRBD2. The V gene end was trimmed by 4 bases and the J gene end by 6 bases; junction bases not matched to a gene: 18. From germline, CDR1 is LNHDA and CDR2 SQIVND (reference sequence). This CDR3 has 18 residues. The CDR3 sequence is CASSTRLRWAGVSNEQFF. CDR3 coding DNA: TGTGCCAGTAGTACGAGACTTAGATGGGCGGGGGTCTCCAATGAGCAGTTCTTC.

The chain employs TRBV28 and TRBJ2-7; a weak D match, TRBD1 (6 bases). Per germline, CDR1 MDHEN and CDR2 SYDVKM. Trimming cost V 2 bases and J 2 bases, with 7 bases left between them. The CDR3 contains 13 residues. CDR3 loop: CASSLGTTYEQYF. CDR3 sequence (DNA): TGTGCCAGCAGTTTAGGGACAACCTACGAGCAGTACTTC.

The chain employs TRBV11-1 and TRBJ1-1; 8 bases line up with TRBD1. With 3 bases clipped from V and 1 base from J, the junction kept 1 base outside the gene matches. This CDR3 comprises 14 residues. Germline V CDR1 and CDR2: SGHAT, FQDESV (reference sequence). CDR3 region: CASSLGTGNTEAFF. DNA of the CDR3: TGTGCCAGCAGCTTGGGGACAGGGAACACTGAAGCTTTCTTT.

The chain carries TRBV6-6 and TRBJ1-4; possibly TRBD1 for D (5 bases). Per the germline V gene, CDR1 is MNHNY and CDR2 is SVGAGI (reference sequence). The V end was cut by 7 bases, the J end by 4 bases, with 16 bases between. This CDR3 is 15 amino acids long. CDR3 in amino acids: CASTHGRGLNEKLFF. CDR3 coding DNA: TGTGCCAGCACCCACGGGAGGGGCCTTAATGAAAAACTGTTTTTT.

The V gene is TRBV12-3 or TRBV12-4, the J gene TRBJ1-1, with D hard to call. V lost 3 bases to trimming and J lost 3 bases, with 8 bases between them. The CDR3 totals 13 residues. CDR3 in amino acids: CASSFGEYTEAFF. The CDR3 DNA follows: TGTGCCAGCAGTTTTGGGGAGTACACTGAAGCTTTCTTT.

The chain recombines TRBV28 with TRBJ2-7; D is uncertain. The germline CDR1 and CDR2 sequences are MDHEN and SYDVKM. There are 12 residues in the CDR3. V was trimmed by 6 bases and J by 6 bases, leaving 12 bases between them. In DNA, the CDR3 is TGTGCCAGCAGGCTACAGCGAGGCGAGCAGTACTTC. This encodes CASRLQRGEQYF.

This chain links TRBV7-9 with TRBJ1-1, with 7 bases fitting TRBD1. V shed 5 bases, J shed 3 bases, and the junction held 9 bases outside the gene matches. There are 15 residues in the CDR3. Looked up from germline, CDR1 is SEHNR and CDR2 is FQNEAQ (reference sequence). The CDR3 DNA reads as TGTGCCAGCAGCCCCTCACAGGGGCTTCACACTGAAGCTTTCTTT. This codes for CASSPSQGLHTEAFF. The whole variable domain, filled in from reference TRBV7-9 and TRBJ1-1, reads DTGVSQNPRHKITKRGQNVTFRCDPISEHNRLYWYRQTLGQGPEFLTYFQNEAQLEKSRLLSDRFSAERPKGSFSTLEIQRTEQGDSAMYLCASSPSQGLHTEAFFGQGTRLTVV.

This clone was observed a few times. The genes are TRBV11-3 and TRBJ2-1; 9 bases line up with TRBD2. CDR1 is SGHNT, CDR2 YENEEA, per germline. The length of the CDR3 is 15 residues. V dropped 5 bases and J dropped 7; count of bases not matched to a gene: 9. The CDR3 sequence is CASSLGTSNRNEQFF. Here the CDR3 DNA reads TGTGCCAGCAGCCTCGGGACTAGCAACAGAAATGAGCAGTTCTTC.

This clone was seen once. The chain employs TRBV5-8 and TRBJ2-3, with D possibly called TRBD1 or TRBD2 (5 bases each). Deletions cut 4 bases from V and 4 bases from J, with 7 bases between. This CDR3 has 12 residues. CDR1 and CDR2 (germline): SGHTS, YDEGEE. CDR3 coding DNA: TGTGCCAGCAGCCTGGGGGCAGATACGCAGTATTTT. This encodes CASSLGADTQYF.

V and J are TRBV12-3 or TRBV12-4 and TRBJ1-1; 7 positions agree with TRBD1. The CDR3 covers 13 residues. Unmatched junction bases numbered 4, after V lost 7 bases and J lost 2 bases. The CDR3: CASNGQENTEAFF. The CDR3 DNA is TGTGCCAGCAACGGACAGGAAAACACTGAAGCTTTCTTT.